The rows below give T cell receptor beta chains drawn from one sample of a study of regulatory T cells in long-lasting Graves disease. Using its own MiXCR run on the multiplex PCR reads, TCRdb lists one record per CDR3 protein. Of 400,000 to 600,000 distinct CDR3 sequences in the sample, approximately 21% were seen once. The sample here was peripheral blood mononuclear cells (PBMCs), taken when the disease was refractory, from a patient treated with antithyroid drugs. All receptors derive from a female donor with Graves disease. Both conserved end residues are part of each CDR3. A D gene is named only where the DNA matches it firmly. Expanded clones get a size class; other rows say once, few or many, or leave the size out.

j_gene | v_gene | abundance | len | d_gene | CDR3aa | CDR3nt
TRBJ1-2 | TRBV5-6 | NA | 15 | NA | CASSLAEGFGYGYTF | TGTGCCAGCAGCTTGGCCGAGGGATTCGGTTATGGCTACACCTTC
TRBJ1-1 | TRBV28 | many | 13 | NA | CASSLRVHTEAFF | TGTGCCAGCAGTTTGAGGGTCCACACTGAAGCTTTCTTT
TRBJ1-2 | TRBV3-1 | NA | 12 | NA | CASSQGQGGYTF | TGTGCCAGCAGCCAAGGGCAGGGTGGCTACACCTTC
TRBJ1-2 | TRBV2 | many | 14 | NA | CASSDLGVLGGYTF | TGTGCCAGCAGTGATTTGGGGGTGTTGGGCGGCTACACCTTC
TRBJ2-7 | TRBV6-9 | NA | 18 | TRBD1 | CASSYGTGGEAGAYEQYF | TGTGCCAGCAGTTACGGGACAGGGGGCGAAGCGGGAGCCTACGAGCAGTACTTC
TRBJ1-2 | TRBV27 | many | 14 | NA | CASSLGPGAGGYTF | TGTGCCAGCAGTTTGGGTCCGGGGGCAGGTGGCTACACCTTC
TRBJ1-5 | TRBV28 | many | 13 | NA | CASSSKPIGPQHF | TGTGCCAGCAGTTCAAAACCCATTGGGCCCCAGCATTTT
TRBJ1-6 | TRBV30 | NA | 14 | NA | CAWSAGLGNSPLHF | TGTGCCTGGAGTGCGGGCCTGGGTAATTCACCCCTCCACTTT
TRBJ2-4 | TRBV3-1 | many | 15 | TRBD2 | CASSQVSGGGNIQYF | TGTGCCAGCAGCCAAGTGAGTGGCGGGGGGAACATTCAGTACTTC
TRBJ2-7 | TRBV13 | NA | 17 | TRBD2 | CASSGPGLAGHSYEQYF | TGTGCCAGCAGCGGACCGGGACTAGCGGGCCACTCCTACGAGCAGTACTTC
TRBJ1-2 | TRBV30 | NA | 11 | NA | CAWKQQNGYTF | TGTGCCTGGAAACAGCAGAATGGCTACACCTTC
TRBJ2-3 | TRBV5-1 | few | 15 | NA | CASSLAGDGTDTQYF | TGCGCCAGCAGCTTGGCCGGGGACGGCACAGATACGCAGTATTTT
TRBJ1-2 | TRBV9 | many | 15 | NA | CASSPRGQIVYGYTF | TGTGCCAGCAGCCCAAGGGGACAAATCGTGTATGGCTACACCTTC
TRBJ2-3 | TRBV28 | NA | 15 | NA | CASSPDTQFTDTQYF | TGTGCCAGCAGTCCGGACACCCAGTTCACAGATACGCAGTATTTT
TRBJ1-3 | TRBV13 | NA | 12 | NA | CASSTSRNTIYF | TGTGCCAGCAGCACCAGTAGAAACACCATATATTTT
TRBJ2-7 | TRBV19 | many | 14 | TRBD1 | CASSTTGIGAEQYF | TGTGCCAGTAGCACGACAGGGATTGGAGCGGAGCAGTACTTC
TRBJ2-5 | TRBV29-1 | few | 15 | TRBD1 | CSVEEGDRPEETQYF | TGCAGCGTTGAAGAAGGGGACAGGCCAGAAGAGACCCAGTACTTC
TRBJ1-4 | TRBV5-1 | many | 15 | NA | CASSPVASSNEKLFF | TGCGCCAGCAGCCCAGTGGCCAGTTCTAATGAAAAACTGTTTTTT
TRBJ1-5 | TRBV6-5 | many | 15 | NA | CASSYGEGSNQPQHF | TGTGCCAGCAGTTACGGTGAGGGTAGCAATCAGCCCCAGCATTTT
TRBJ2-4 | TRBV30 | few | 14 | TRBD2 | CAWSVAGERNIQYF | TGTGCCTGGAGTGTAGCGGGAGAAAGGAACATTCAGTACTTC
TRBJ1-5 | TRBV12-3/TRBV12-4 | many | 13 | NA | CASSTGPNQPQHF | TGTGCCAGCAGTACGGGACCCAATCAGCCCCAGCATTTT
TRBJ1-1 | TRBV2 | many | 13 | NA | CASQDSMNTEAFF | TGTGCCAGCCAGGACAGCATGAACACTGAAGCTTTCTTT
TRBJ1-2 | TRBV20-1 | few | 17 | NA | CSASIPGPTPANYGYTF | TGCAGTGCTAGCATCCCGGGACCTACCCCCGCTAACTATGGCTACACCTTC
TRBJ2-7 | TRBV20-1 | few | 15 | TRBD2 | CSARGGLAGGSEQYF | TGCAGTGCTAGGGGGGGACTAGCGGGAGGAAGCGAGCAGTACTTC
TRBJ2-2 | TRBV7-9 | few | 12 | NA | CASSRGDGELFF | TGTGCCAGCAGCCGAGGGGACGGGGAGCTGTTTTTT
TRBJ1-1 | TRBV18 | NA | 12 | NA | CASSPEDTEAFF | TGTGCCAGCTCACCAGAGGACACTGAAGCTTTCTTT
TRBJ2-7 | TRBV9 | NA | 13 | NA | CASSEGWAYEQYF | TGTGCCAGCAGCGAGGGGTGGGCCTACGAGCAGTACTTC
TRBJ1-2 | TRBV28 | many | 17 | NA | CASSFFGQGGGYYGYTF | NA
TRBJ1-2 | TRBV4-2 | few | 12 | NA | CATQGTNYGYTF | TGTGCCACCCAGGGGACTAACTATGGCTACACCTTC
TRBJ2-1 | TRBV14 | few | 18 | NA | CASSQTQTKLGTYNEQFF | TGTGCCAGCAGCCAGACCCAAACGAAACTAGGGACCTACAATGAGCAGTTCTTC
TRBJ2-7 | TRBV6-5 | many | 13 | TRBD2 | CASSLGTSTEQYF | TGTGCCAGCAGTTTGGGGACTAGCACCGAGCAGTACTTC
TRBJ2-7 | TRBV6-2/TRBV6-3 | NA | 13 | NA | CASSLASPYGQYF | TGTGCCAGCAGTTTAGCGTCCCCCTACGGGCAGTACTTC
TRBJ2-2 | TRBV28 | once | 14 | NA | CASSFRGIGGELFF | TGTGCCAGCAGTTTCCGGGGGATTGGCGGGGAGCTGTTTTTT
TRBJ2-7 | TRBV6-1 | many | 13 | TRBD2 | CATRGGRDYEQYF | TGTGCCACTCGGGGGGGACGCGACTACGAGCAGTACTTC
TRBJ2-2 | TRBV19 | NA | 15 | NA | CASSIIRWGTGELFF | TGTGCCAGTAGTATTATACGTTGGGGCACCGGGGAGCTGTTTTTT
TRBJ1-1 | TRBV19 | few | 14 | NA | CASRGIYLNTEAFF | TGTGCCAGTAGGGGTATATACTTGAACACTGAAGCTTTCTTT
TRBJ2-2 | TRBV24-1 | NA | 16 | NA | CATAQSRGPNTGELFF | TGTGCCACCGCCCAGTCTCGGGGACCGAACACCGGGGAGCTGTTTTTT
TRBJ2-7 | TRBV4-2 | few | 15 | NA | CASSQEGGETYKQYF | TGTGCCAGCAGCCAAGAGGGTGGCGAAACCTACAAGCAGTACTTC
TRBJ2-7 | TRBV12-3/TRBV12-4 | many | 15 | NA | CASSPPGTGAYEQYF | TGTGCCAGCAGCCCCCCCGGGACGGGTGCCTACGAGCAGTACTTC
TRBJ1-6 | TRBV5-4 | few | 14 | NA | CASSSQGTNSPLHF | TGTGCCAGCAGCTCTCAGGGAACTAATTCACCCCTCCACTTT
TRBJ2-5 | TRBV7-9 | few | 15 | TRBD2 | CASSLAGGAAETQYF | TGTGCCAGCAGCTTAGCCGGGGGGGCCGCGGAGACCCAGTACTTC
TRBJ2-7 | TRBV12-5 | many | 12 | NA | CASGLPKNEQYF | TGTGCTAGTGGTTTGCCGAAAAACGAGCAGTACTTC
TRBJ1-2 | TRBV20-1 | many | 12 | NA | CSARKGDDGYTF | TGCAGTGCCCGAAAGGGGGATGACGGCTACACCTTC
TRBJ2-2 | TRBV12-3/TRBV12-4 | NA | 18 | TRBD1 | CASSLLWGQGANTGELFF | TGTGCCAGCAGTTTACTCTGGGGACAGGGGGCGAACACCGGGGAGCTGTTTTTT
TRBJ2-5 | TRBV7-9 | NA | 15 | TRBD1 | CASNKSPGGQETQYF | TGTGCCAGCAACAAATCGCCAGGGGGCCAAGAGACCCAGTACTTC
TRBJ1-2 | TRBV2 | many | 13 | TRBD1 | CASTGQGNYGYTF | TGTGCCAGCACCGGACAGGGAAACTATGGCTACACCTTC
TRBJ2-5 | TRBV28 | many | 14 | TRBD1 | CASSGGQGRETQYF | TGTGCCAGCAGTGGGGGACAGGGGCGAGAGACCCAGTACTTC
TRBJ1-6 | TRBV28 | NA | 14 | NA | CASSFGGVHSPLHF | TGTGCCAGCAGCTTTGGGGGAGTGCATTCACCCCTCCACTTT
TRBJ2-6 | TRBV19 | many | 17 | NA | CASSRWTASSGANVLTF | TGTGCCAGTAGTAGGTGGACAGCAAGCTCTGGGGCCAACGTCCTGACTTTC
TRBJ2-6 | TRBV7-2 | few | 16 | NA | CASSPTGTGGANVLTF | TGTGCCAGCAGCCCGACAGGGACTGGTGGGGCCAACGTCCTGACTTTC
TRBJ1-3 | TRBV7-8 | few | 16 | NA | CASSLAGSGRGATIYF | TGTGCCAGCAGCTTAGCGGGGAGCGGACGCGGCGCAACCATATATTTT
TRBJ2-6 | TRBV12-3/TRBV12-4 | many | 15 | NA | CASSKGYSGANVLTF | TGTGCCAGCAGCAAGGGGTATTCTGGGGCCAACGTCCTGACTTTC
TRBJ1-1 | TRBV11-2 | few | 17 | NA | CASSPDPSVSENTEAFF | TGTGCCAGCAGCCCAGACCCCTCGGTCAGCGAGAACACTGAAGCTTTCTTT